This entry lists 10 T cell receptor beta chains sequenced from one sample in a study of blood T cell repertoires in COVID-19. Produced via immunoSEQ multiplex PCR; TCRdb's table is partial and in-frame only. The sample has 400,000 or so clones; approximately 87% are singletons. The specimen sequenced was PBMCs or T cells enriched from blood (not recorded which). The receptors originated from a man in his forties or fifties in a cohort exposed to, infected with or recovered from COVID-19 (not recorded which).

This rearrangement joins TRBV19 to TRBJ2-7; D is perhaps TRBD1 (6 bases). V shed 3 bases and J shed 5 bases, with 14 bases lying between them. Germline-derived CDR1 and CDR2 are LNHDA and SQIVND (reference sequence). The CDR3 runs 14 residues. CDR3 sequence (DNA): TGTGCCAGTAGTATTGGGTCAGGGGCCCACGAGCAGTACTTC. It codes for CASSIGSGAHEQYF. Complete variable domain (other parts from reference TRBV19 and TRBJ2-7): DGGITQSPKYLFRKEGQNVTLSCEQNLNHDAMYWYRQDPGQGLRLIYYSQIVNDFQKGDIAEGYSVSREKKESFPLTVTSAQKNPTAFYLCASSIGSGAHEQYFGPGTRLTVT.

This sequence joins TRBV2 and TRBJ2-7; tentative D call: TRBD2 (6 bases). The germline gives CDR1 SNHLY, CDR2 FYNNEI. The CDR3 is 13 residues long. Trimming cost V 5 bases and J 7 bases, with 15 bases left between them. As DNA, the CDR3 is TGTGCCAGCAGTTTACTATGGGGAGGAGAGCAGTACTTC. It codes for CASSLLWGGEQYF.

As regards this clone: Other DNA sequences in this sample translate to the same CDR3. The chain joins TRBV19 to TRBJ1-2, with TRBD1 as a possible D gene (6 bases). This CDR3 region has 12 residues. Germline CDR1 is LNHDA and CDR2 is SQIVND (reference sequence). Trimming took off 5 bases at V and 5 bases at J, with 9 bases between the two ends. For the CDR3, the DNA is TGTGCCAGTAGTCAACAGGGATATGGCTACACCTTC. The encoded protein is CASSQQGYGYTF.

The chain employs TRBV5-1 and TRBJ2-5; the D gene is possibly TRBD1 (6 bases). Germline V gives CDR1 SGHRS, CDR2 YFSETQ. V lost 5 bases and J lost 4, with 18 bases in between. The length of the CDR3 is 15 residues. CDR3 amino acids: CASRLGQLSGETQYF. The DNA of the CDR3 is TGCGCCAGCAGACTGGGACAACTATCCGGAGAGACCCAGTACTTC.

The chain couples TRBV7-9 to TRBJ2-1, with D perhaps assigned TRBD1 or TRBD2 (9 bases each). Per germline, CDR1 SEHNR and CDR2 FQNEAQ (reference sequence). V lost 5 bases and J lost 6, with 26 bases in between. The CDR3 length is 18 residues. The CDR3 here is CASSKPGQGVAGVNEQFF. DNA for the CDR3: TGTGCCAGCAGCAAGCCGGGACAGGGTGTAGCGGGAGTCAATGAGCAGTTCTTC.

The genes are TRBV6-5 and TRBJ2-7; a possible D gene is TRBD1 (6 bases). Germline CDR1 is MNHEY and CDR2 is SVGAGI. CDR3 size: 13 residues. Trimming removed 4 bases from V and 1 base from J, with 8 bases in between. The CDR3 is CASSSGQSYEQYF. DNA of the CDR3: TGTGCCAGCAGTTCTGGACAGTCCTACGAGCAGTACTTC.

This clone was found once. This sequence joins TRBV5-1 and TRBJ2-7, with D maybe TRBD2 (6 bases). Trimming left V 0 bases short and J 0 bases short, with 16 bases between. The germline V gene encodes CDR1 SGHRS and CDR2 YFSETQ. The CDR3 has 17 amino acids. For the CDR3, the DNA is TGCGCCAGCAGCTTGGAGGTTTTCGGGGGTCGCTCCTACGAGCAGTACTTC. Protein product: CASSLEVFGGRSYEQYF.

The chain is built from TRBV5-6 and TRBJ2-5; TRBD2 aligns across 11 bases. The CDR3 is 15 residues long. Germline values: CDR1 SGHDT, CDR2 YYEEEE. V lost 0 bases and J lost 4; bases outside the gene matches: 2. The CDR3 nucleotides are TGTGCCAGCAGCTTGGGACTAGCGGGACGAGAGACCCAGTACTTC. Translating it yields CASSLGLAGRETQYF.

This clone was recorded a few times. This chain links TRBV3-1 (or the pseudogene TRBV3-2) with TRBJ2-1; 8 bases fit TRBD2. The V and J ends lost 1 base and 5 bases, in that order; junction bases with no gene match: 4. Germline values: CDR1 LGHDT, CDR2 YNNKEL (reference sequence). This CDR3 region has 15 residues. CDR3 in DNA: TGTGCCAGCAGCCAAGGGACTAGCAGGAACAATGAGCAGTTCTTC. Amino acids: CASSQGTSRNNEQFF.

The chain links TRBV11-1 to TRBJ2-1; possible D gene TRBD2, 5 bases. Trimming stripped 6 bases from V and 4 bases from J, with 13 bases between. The length of the CDR3 is 14 residues. Germline V gives CDR1 SGHAT, CDR2 FQDESV (reference sequence). In DNA, the CDR3 is TGTGCCAGCAGACACGGCCGCGGGTACAATGAGCAGTTCTTC. It translates to CASRHGRGYNEQFF.